The present entry profiles one TCR beta chain with its context. Its specificity is not known. The data were obtained in a study of OX40 agonist ivuxolimab in advanced cancers. Background on the study: The study gave patients intravenous ivuxolimab at 0.01 to 10 mg/kg every 2 weeks. Patients in dose escalation had liver, melanoma, kidney or head and neck cancers. Findings and caveats of the study: More expanded clones were found, on average, in CD8+ than in CD4+ T cells.

The protocol was immunoSEQ multiplex PCR, while the TCRdb copy is restricted to in-frame clones and leaves out a portion. Counted here are tens of thousands of clones, roughly 92% occurring once; the ten biggest clones make up 0.95% to 1.3%. The CDR3 is 18 residues long. From germline, CDR1 is SGHTS and CDR2 YDEGEE. Unmatched junction bases numbered 14, after V lost 4 bases and J lost 2 bases. The chain employs TRBV5-8 and TRBJ2-7, with 11 bases lining up with TRBD1. The material was CD4+ or CD8+ T cells sorted from blood, obtained in a trial of the OX40 agonist ivuxolimab. This clonotype originated in an adult with an advanced solid tumor such as melanoma, head and neck, liver or kidney cancer. For the CDR3, the DNA is TGTGCCAGCAGCCGACCGGGACAGGGGGTAGGAAGGGCCTACGAGCAGTACTTC. Protein sequence: CASSRPGQGVGRAYEQYF.